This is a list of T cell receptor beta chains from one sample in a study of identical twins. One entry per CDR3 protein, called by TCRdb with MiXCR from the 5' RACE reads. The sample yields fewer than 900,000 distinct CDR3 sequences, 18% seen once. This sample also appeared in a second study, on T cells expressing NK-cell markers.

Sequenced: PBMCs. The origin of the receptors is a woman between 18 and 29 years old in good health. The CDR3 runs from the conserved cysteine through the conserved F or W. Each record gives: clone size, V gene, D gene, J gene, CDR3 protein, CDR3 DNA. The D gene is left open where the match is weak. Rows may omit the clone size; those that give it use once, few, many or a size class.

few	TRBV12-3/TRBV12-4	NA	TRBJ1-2	CASSLLRDGNYGYTF	TGTGCCAGCAGTTTACTTCGAGACGGCAACTATGGCTACACCTTC
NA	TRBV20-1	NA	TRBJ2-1	CSATRLAPREQFF	TGCAGTGCTACCCGACTCGCCCCGAGGGAGCAGTTCTTC
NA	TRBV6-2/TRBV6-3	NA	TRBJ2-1	CASSYPWAGNEQFF	TGTGCCAGCAGTTACCCTTGGGCGGGCAATGAGCAGTTCTTC
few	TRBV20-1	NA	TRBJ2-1	CSASNPGTSYNEQFF	TGCAGTGCTTCCAATCCGGGGACCTCCTACAATGAGCAGTTCTTC
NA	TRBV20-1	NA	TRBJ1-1	CSACREFSGEAFF	TGCAGTGCTTGCAGGGAGTTTTCGGGTGAAGCTTTCTTT
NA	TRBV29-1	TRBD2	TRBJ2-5	CSVTRGEETQYF	TGCAGCGTAACACGGGGGGAAGAGACCCAGTACTTC
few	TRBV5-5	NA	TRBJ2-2	CASSFQFTGELFF	TGTGCCAGCAGCTTTCAGTTCACCGGGGAGCTGTTTTTT
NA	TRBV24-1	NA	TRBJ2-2	CATSDPTSRNTGELFF	TGTGCCACCAGTGATCCTACTAGCCGAAACACCGGGGAGCTGTTTTTT
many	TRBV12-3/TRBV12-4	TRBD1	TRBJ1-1	CASSPQGSHTEAFF	TGTGCCAGCAGTCCACAGGGGTCCCACACTGAAGCTTTCTTT
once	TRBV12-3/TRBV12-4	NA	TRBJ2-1	CASSLYQYNEQFF	TGTGCCAGCAGTCTTTATCAGTACAATGAGCAGTTCTTC
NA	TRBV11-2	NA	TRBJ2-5	CASSNRGFVQETQYF	TGTGCCAGCAGCAATCGGGGGTTTGTGCAAGAGACCCAGTACTTC
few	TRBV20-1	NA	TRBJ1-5	CSASRNGAGQPQHF	TGCAGTGCTAGCAGGAACGGCGCAGGGCAGCCCCAGCATTTT
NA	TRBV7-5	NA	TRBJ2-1	CISVSEDEDRGNEQFF	NA
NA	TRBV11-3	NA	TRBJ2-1	CASSLEVIGRRGQFF	TGTGCCAGCAGCTTAGAGGTAATAGGACGGAGAGGGCAGTTCTTC
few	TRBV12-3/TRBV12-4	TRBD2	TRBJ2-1	CASSSSPGGERFF	TGTGCCAGCAGTTCTTCCCCCGGGGGGGAACGGTTCTTC
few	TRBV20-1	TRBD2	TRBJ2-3	CSATTSATDTQYF	TGCAGTGCAACTACTAGCGCCACAGATACGCAGTATTTT
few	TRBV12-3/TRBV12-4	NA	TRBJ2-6	CASSLLWGTGANVLTF	TGTGCCAGCAGTTTGCTTTGGGGCACTGGGGCCAACGTCCTGACTTTC